This T cell receptor beta chain was captured by sequencing in a study of blood T cell repertoires in COVID-19. Study-wide background: The United States, Italy and Spain supplied acute and convalescent COVID-19 samples. T cells, B-cell-depleted T cells, or PBMCs supplied cDNA or gDNA.

The germline V gene has CDR1 SGHTA and CDR2 FQGNSA. V was trimmed by 1 base and J by 0 bases, leaving 16 bases between them. The CDR3 is made up of 17 amino acids. In the authors' workflow: Reference gene primer amplification in the assay estimated nucleated cell counts. Clones were read by immunoSEQ multiplex PCR, and TCRdb kept only the in-frame ones, dropping some. V, J and clone size were drawn from that table, and D and trimming were deduced from the DNA. The table has nearly 80,000 clones, approximately 90% seen once; the top ten hold 0.75% to 0.8%. The V call is TRBV7-2, the J call TRBJ2-7, with D possibly matching TRBD2 (6 bases). The source material was peripheral blood. This clonotype originated in an elderly woman with acute or convalescent COVID-19. Here the CDR3 DNA reads TGTGCCAGCAGCTTAGAGTTAGCAGCGGGCGGCTCCTACGAGCAGTACTTC. Translation gives CASSLELAAGGSYEQYF.